The sequence of this TCR beta chain was determined in a study of blood T cell repertoires in COVID-19 (dated by TCRdb to the early 2020s). As for the study more broadly: Collaborator samples came from the United States, Italy and Spain and covered acute and convalescent phases of COVID-19. The prospective study material was composed of cDNA or gDNA derived from T cells, B-cell-depleted T cells, or PBMCs. The dataset comprised deeply sampled blood TCRbeta repertoires from subjects exposed to, actively infected with, or recovered from COVID-19. A freely available public database, intended as a resource for researchers studying the immune response to SARS-CoV-2, is where the repertoires were released. The samples were drawn from two sources: the first 160 participants of the ongoing ImmuneRACE study, and over 1,000 subjects contributed by 6 global collaborators. A de-identified subject ID, COVID-19 status, age in years and sex were almost always included in the sample metadata. Where available, HLA class I and class II types were taken from metadata supplied by the sample provider and were not determined by assay-based typing. Results the study describes overall, beyond this receptor: Clinical and demographic metadata were provided uncurated, with the amount varying by source and participant.

The collaborating institutions used their own protocols to collect whole blood in K2EDTA tubes. For TCRbeta analysis, collaborators shipped samples as frozen whole blood, isolated PBMCs, or DNA extracted from either of those sample types. The CDR3 numbers 15 residues from cysteine through phenylalanine. Just the 45-base CDR3 DNA is kept, in frame starting at base 1. V loses 2 bases, J loses 6 bases, and the germline ends lie 17 bases apart. The germline V gene (reference sequence) provides CDR1 SGHKS and CDR2 YYEKEE. The immunoSEQ Assay, a bias-controlled multiplex PCR, was used to amplify TCRbeta CDR3 regions from genomic DNA. In the source study's methods: Nucleated cell counts per sample were estimated from amplification of reference gene primers within the assay. To quantify the absolute abundance of each unique TCRbeta CDR3 rearrangement, sequence reads were collapsed and filtered. For each sample, productive Simpson clonality was calculated by taking the square root of Simpson's diversity index across productive rearrangements. Here the immuneACCESS table is served through TCRdb, limited to in-frame sequences with V and J called. Missing clones are a known gap in these copies; in checked studies unresolved V genes cover under half, and the rest lacks a known reason. The V and J calls and clone size come from that table; D and trimming were worked out from the DNA. The sample profile shows roughly 250,000 clones; around four fifths of them were found once. The ten most abundant clones make up 5.5% to 8% of the sample.

To note about this clone: Its antigen is currently not known. One base away there is no much larger clone; base qualities are not given.

The sequence was obtained from an older woman with active or convalescent COVID-19. Sequencing was done on a sample of peripheral blood. The chain uses TRBV5-5 and TRBJ1-1, with a weak D call of TRBD1 (6 bases match). For the CDR3, the sequence is CASSFRGGEGAEAFF. The DNA is TGTGCCAGCAGCTTTAGAGGGGGTGAAGGGGCTGAAGCTTTCTTT.